This is a list of T cell receptor beta chains from one sample in a study of blood T cell repertoires in COVID-19. Repertoires were generated with immunoSEQ multiplex PCR, while TCRdb's copy carries only in-frame clones and drops some. This sample carries some 19,000 clones, 80% of them seen once, and the ten largest clones take 11%. Specimen: peripheral blood. Every receptor here comes from a man older than 75 with acute or convalescent COVID-19. The CDR3 runs from the conserved cysteine through the conserved F or W. Each record gives: clone size, V gene, J gene, D gene, CDR3 protein. D genes are given only for firm matches. Expanded clones get a size class; other rows say once, few or many, or leave the size out.

.	TRBV7-2	TRBJ2-5	TRBD2	CASGREGLAGETQYF
.	TRBV18	TRBJ2-5	.	CASSSQETQYF
.	TRBV5-8	TRBJ2-1	TRBD2	CASSLEAGEPPYNEQFF
.	TRBV5-8	TRBJ2-1	TRBD2	CASSLVGTSGRESYNEQFF
.	TRBV2	TRBJ1-6	TRBD1	CASSLPSGTGGSPLHF
once	TRBV29-1	TRBJ2-1	TRBD1	CSVDGSDRGYNEQFF
.	TRBV15	TRBJ1-6	.	CATSSREGYYNSPLHF
.	TRBV19	TRBJ1-4	.	CASSPRGGEKLFF
few	TRBV30	TRBJ1-2	.	CAWSSLQGPYTF
.	TRBV19	TRBJ1-1	.	CASSEARNTEAFF
.	TRBV6-5	TRBJ2-1	.	CASRSRGTYNEQFF
.	TRBV6-1	TRBJ2-7	TRBD1	CASSEVGTGSYEQYF
few	TRBV7-3	TRBJ1-6	.	CASSLNPGSNSPLHF
.	TRBV21-1	TRBJ1-1	.	CASSKAAQGRTEAFF
.	TRBV7-9	TRBJ1-3	.	CASSFPLNTIYF
.	TRBV5-1	TRBJ2-4	TRBD2	CASSRSSGGPNQNIQYF
.	TRBV7-3	TRBJ2-2	.	CASSSPRGGLDTGELFF
.	TRBV5-1	TRBJ1-3	.	CASSLDRAGNTIYF
.	TRBV5-6	TRBJ2-3	TRBD2	CASSLGLAGGRGRADTQYF
.	TRBV6-2/TRBV6-3	TRBJ2-7	TRBD1	CASSKQGYEQYF
.	TRBV6-5	TRBJ1-5	.	CASRPFGNQPQHF
.	TRBV20-1	TRBJ1-6	TRBD1	CSASKNRGQSPLHF
.	TRBV19	TRBJ1-5	.	CASRTVQNSNQPQHF
.	TRBV18	TRBJ1-6	TRBD1	CASSPLTGGNSPLHF
.	TRBV7-2	TRBJ1-2	TRBD1	CASSSDRVYGYTF
.	TRBV13	TRBJ2-5	.	CASSPWTGQETQYF
.	TRBV5-1	TRBJ1-2	TRBD1	CASSLVTGADYGYTF
.	TRBV19	TRBJ1-6	TRBD1	CASNNRGRRYNSPLHF
.	TRBV19	TRBJ2-1	.	CASTGMRRNPQFF
.	TRBV4-3	TRBJ2-2	.	CASSFSRESRNTGELFF
.	TRBV15	TRBJ1-6	.	CATSTRGTGSPLHF
.	TRBV13	TRBJ2-1	TRBD1	CASSAPGTGKDDEQFF
.	TRBV10-1	TRBJ2-7	TRBD2	CASSIGLAGVSSYEQYF
.	TRBV15	TRBJ2-5	TRBD2	CATSRDRGVETQYF
.	TRBV7-3	TRBJ1-1	.	CASSPGGSAEAFF
.	TRBV6-5	TRBJ2-5	TRBD1	CASRLQGAGETQYF
.	TRBV7-2	TRBJ1-3	TRBD1	CASSRTGEIGNTIYF
.	TRBV4-1	TRBJ1-2	.	CASSQDEAALTGYTF
.	TRBV5-1	TRBJ1-4	TRBD1	CASSQDRPNEKLFF
once	TRBV6-5	TRBJ2-5	.	CASLRGETQYF
.	TRBV10-3	TRBJ1-5	.	CAIRQDPNQPQHF
.	TRBV30	TRBJ2-7	TRBD2	CAWSGKGLAGYEQYF
.	TRBV5-6	TRBJ2-1	.	CASSNPPGLPFLFF
.	TRBV2	TRBJ1-5	TRBD1	CASSGIQGAVQPQHF
.	TRBV7-2	TRBJ2-1	TRBD2	CASSSPMGSGDEQFF
.	TRBV18	TRBJ1-5	.	CASSPPSQNSNQPRHF
few	TRBV30	TRBJ1-1	.	CASLHPPPIRGRTEAFF
.	TRBV5-4	TRBJ2-3	.	CASSSDRDHTDTQYF
.	TRBV7-3	TRBJ2-5	TRBD2	CASSQLAGQETQYF
.	TRBV5-4	TRBJ1-1	TRBD1	CASRPRQGDTEAFF
.	TRBV12-3/TRBV12-4	TRBJ1-1	.	CASSLADTEAFF
.	TRBV5-1	TRBJ2-3	TRBD2	CASSLPSGASADTQYF
few	TRBV18	TRBJ1-1	TRBD1	CASRGSPGGKSNTEAFF